The 21 T cell receptor beta chains listed next were all sequenced from one sample in a study of T cell responses to AZD1222 COVID-19 vaccine. TCRdb's copy holds only in-frame clones and misses some; the assay was immunoSEQ multiplex PCR. The repertoire holds some 130,000 clones, just under 95% seen once, with approximately 7% in the top ten. The source was peripheral blood, collected 28 days after the second AZD1222 dose. These receptors originate from an adult who received the AZD1222 COVID-19 vaccine.

The J gene is TRBJ1-3, the V gene TRBV9, with D unclear. The germline gives CDR1 SGDLS, CDR2 YYNGEE. The V gene lost 1 base and the J gene lost 4 bases, with 6 bases spanning the gap. The CDR3 has 13 amino acids. CDR3 sequence (DNA): TGTGCCAGCAGCGTAATTGGGGGAAACACCATATATTTT. Translation gives CASSVIGGNTIYF.

The rearrangement uses TRBV5-1 and TRBJ1-3; 8 bases are shared with TRBD1. V was pared by 4 bases and J by 6 bases, with 15 bases of the junction left unmatched. Looked up from germline, CDR1 is SGHRS and CDR2 is YFSETQ. CDR3 length equals 17 residues. CDR3 sequence: CASSGGLGTGSQNTIYF. As DNA, the CDR3 is TGCGCCAGCAGCGGTGGACTTGGGACAGGAAGTCAAAACACCATATATTTT.

V is TRBV4-3 and J is TRBJ1-6, with TRBD1 identical over 7 bases. The CDR3 runs 17 residues. The germline V gene encodes CDR1 LGHNA and CDR2 YSLEER. V lost 0 bases and J lost 7; bases outside the gene matches: 9. For the CDR3, the DNA is TGCGCCAGCAGCCAAGATATCGGGGACAGTGTAAATTCACCCCTCCACTTT. Translation gives CASSQDIGDSVNSPLHF.

This sequence joins TRBV9 and TRBJ2-3; 8 bases map to TRBD2. Germline CDR1 SGDLS, CDR2 YYNGEE. V was pared by 4 bases and J by 1 base, with 8 bases of the junction left unmatched. The CDR3 covers 16 residues. CDR3 loop: CASSFRAGGGTDTQYF. The CDR3 DNA reads as TGTGCCAGCAGCTTCCGCGCGGGGGGAGGCACAGATACGCAGTATTTT.

This clone was found once. J is TRBJ1-1 and V is TRBV5-1, with D maybe TRBD1 (5 bases). The V and J ends lost 0 bases and 8 bases respectively, with 20 bases between them. This CDR3 is 16 amino acids long. Germline CDR1 is SGHRS and CDR2 is YFSETQ. The CDR3 sequence is CASSLVGGGGAMEAFF. The DNA of the CDR3 is TGCGCCAGCAGCTTGGTTGGGGGAGGAGGAGCGATGGAAGCTTTCTTT.

This clone was counted once. The chain uses TRBV25-1 and TRBJ1-2; the D is unclear. Germline CDR1 reads MGHDK; CDR2 reads SYGVNS. This CDR3 is built from 14 residues. The V gene lost 4 bases and the J gene lost 0 bases, with 9 bases spanning the gap. CDR3 residues: CASSVGDSNYGYTF. In nucleotides, the CDR3 is TGTGCCAGCAGTGTAGGAGACTCTAACTATGGCTACACCTTC.

About this clone: At the DNA level, this CDR3 is encoded by other sequences in the same sample as well. This sequence joins TRBV4-3 and TRBJ1-2; possible D gene TRBD1, 5 bases. The ends were cut back, 0 bases at V and 4 bases at J, with 9 bases in the middle. CDR1 is LGHNA, CDR2 YSLEER, per germline. CDR3 length: 14 amino acids. CDR3 region: CASSQDIGTYGYTF. CDR3 bases: TGCGCCAGCAGCCAAGATATCGGGACCTATGGCTACACCTTC.

V gene TRBV11-2 combines with J gene TRBJ1-4; no clear D gene. Trimming took 1 base from V and 8 from J, leaving 11 bases between them. Germline loops: CDR1 SGHAT, CDR2 FQNNGV. The CDR3 runs to 14 residues. The CDR3 sequence: CASSLAPGGEKLFF. The CDR3 nucleotides read TGTGCCAGCAGCTTAGCCCCGGGCGGGGAAAAACTGTTTTTT.

This CDR3 reads CASSLGQAGTEAFF. The CDR3 coding sequence is TGTGCCAGCAGTCTGGGCCAGGCAGGCACTGAAGCTTTCTTT. V gene TRBV6-5 combines with J gene TRBJ1-1, with D hard to call. Trimming took 5 bases from V and 4 from J, leaving 14 bases between them. This CDR3 is 14 amino acids long. The germline V gene has CDR1 MNHEY and CDR2 SVGAGI.

The chain uses TRBV7-9 and TRBJ1-2; D remains unclear. Germline CDR1 is SEHNR and CDR2 is FQNEAQ (reference sequence). V lost 2 bases and J 4 bases, leaving 17 bases between the germline ends. This CDR3 spans 16 amino acids. In DNA form, the CDR3 reads TGTGCCAGCAGCTTATTCTCCCAGGCCGCTGTCTATGGCTACACCTTC. Translation gives CASSLFSQAAVYGYTF.

A note on this clone: An end of the junction does not agree with germline; a read error may underlie this. The rearrangement links TRBV3-1 (or the pseudogene TRBV3-2) to TRBJ1-5; D might be TRBD1 (6 bases). Looked up from germline, CDR1 is LGHDT and CDR2 is YNNKEL (reference sequence). This CDR3 comprises 18 residues. CDR3 DNA: TGTGCCAGCACCCAAACAGGGCAGGGCCTCAGGGGCAATCAGCCCCAGCATTTT. Protein product: CASTQTGQGLRGNQPQHF.

The chain combines TRBV9 with TRBJ2-3; no reliable D call. The CDR3 extends over 14 amino acids. Germline CDR1 and CDR2: SGDLS and YYNGEE. The V end was cut by 0 bases, the J end by 4 bases, with 9 bases between. The CDR3 here is CASSVDLAADTQYF. CDR3 sequence (DNA): TGTGCCAGCAGCGTAGACTTGGCGGCAGATACGCAGTATTTT.

The chain uses TRBV11-2 and TRBJ2-5; D possibly uses TRBD1 or TRBD2 (5 bases each). Germline CDR1 and CDR2: SGHAT and FQNNGV. Trimming pared 3 bases from V and 2 bases from J, leaving 10 bases between. The CDR3 has 14 amino acids. In nucleotides, the CDR3 is TGTGCCAGCAGCTTGGCCGGGGCGCAAGAGACCCAGTACTTC. Translation gives CASSLAGAQETQYF.

This clone was recorded only once. CDR3 amino acids: CASSQALVGELFF. CDR3 DNA sequence: TGTGCCAGCAGCCAAGCCCTAGTGGGGGAGCTGTTTTTT. The chain uses TRBV3-1 (or the pseudogene TRBV3-2) and TRBJ2-2; D not resolved. V lost 1 base to trimming and J lost 8 bases, with 8 bases between them. From germline, CDR1 is LGHDT and CDR2 YNNKEL (reference sequence). This CDR3 has 13 amino acids.

A few counts support this clone. The chain employs TRBV18 and TRBJ1-2; 8 bases agree with TRBD1. V was clipped by 5 bases and J by 7 bases; unmatched bases: 6. Germline lookup yields CDR1 KGHSH and CDR2 LQKENI. The CDR3 has 13 residues. The CDR3 loop is CASSEAGGGGYTF. The CDR3, as DNA: TGTGCCAGCTCAGAAGCAGGGGGCGGTGGCTACACCTTC.

The CDR3 region has the DNA TGTGCCAGCAGCTGGTCGGCAGGGGAGAGCAATCAGCCCCAGCATTTT. Protein: CASSWSAGESNQPQHF. The rearrangement uses TRBV7-2 and TRBJ1-5; a weak D match, TRBD1 (6 bases). Germline V gene lookup returns CDR1 SGHTA and CDR2 FQGNSA. V was pared by 4 bases and J by 1 base, with 14 bases between. The CDR3 extends over 16 amino acids.

The gene calls are TRBV7-2 and TRBJ1-1; D uncertain. From germline, CDR1 is SGHTA and CDR2 FQGNSA. The CDR3 spans 15 residues. V lost 3 bases, J lost 1 base, and 12 bases lay in between. As DNA, the CDR3 is TGTGCCAGCAGCTTCCTCGGGTTGGGGAACACTGAAGCTTTCTTT. Translated, it gives CASSFLGLGNTEAFF.

This sequence joins TRBV7-9 and TRBJ1-3, with 7 bases fitting TRBD1. The V gene end was trimmed by 5 bases and the J gene end by 0 bases; junction bases not matched to a gene: 7. Germline loops: CDR1 SEHNR, CDR2 FQNEAQ (reference sequence). The CDR3 runs to 16 residues. The CDR3 region has the DNA TGTGCCAGCAGCACGCCGGGACAGAGCTCTGGAAACACCATATATTTT. Amino acid sequence: CASSTPGQSSGNTIYF. The full variable domain, rest sourced from reference TRBV7-9 and TRBJ1-3, is DTGVSQNPRHKITKRGQNVTFRCDPISEHNRLYWYRQTLGQGPEFLTYFQNEAQLEKSRLLSDRFSAERPKGSFSTLEIQRTEQGDSAMYLCASSTPGQSSGNTIYFGEGSWLTVV.

The J gene is TRBJ1-5, the V gene TRBV28, with D unclear. Germline V gene data show CDR1 as MDHEN and CDR2 as SYDVKM. V was cut by 8 bases and J by 3 bases, with 14 bases left in between. The CDR3 sequence is 14 residues long. CDR3 DNA: TGTGCCAGCTCGAAGGGAATCTACAATCAGCCCCAGCATTTT. It encodes CASSKGIYNQPQHF.

CDR3: CASSNPGTTDYNEQFF. As DNA, the CDR3 is TGTGCCAGCAGCAACCCCGGGACAACCGACTACAATGAGCAGTTCTTC. The chain uses TRBV7-9 and TRBJ2-1, with D possibly matching TRBD1 (6 bases). V gave up 5 bases and J gave up 3 bases, with 17 bases separating them. The CDR3 is made up of 16 amino acids. Germline V lookup: CDR1 SEHNR, CDR2 FQNEAQ (reference sequence).

V is TRBV7-8 and J is TRBJ1-5; D unresolved. This CDR3 contains 17 residues. Trimming left V 2 bases short and J 0 bases short, with 14 bases between. CDR1 is SGHVS and CDR2 is FQNEAQ in the germline V gene. The DNA for the CDR3 is TGTGCCAGCAGCTTATTTACTGGCGACTCTAGCAATCAGCCCCAGCATTTT. Amino acid sequence: CASSLFTGDSSNQPQHF.